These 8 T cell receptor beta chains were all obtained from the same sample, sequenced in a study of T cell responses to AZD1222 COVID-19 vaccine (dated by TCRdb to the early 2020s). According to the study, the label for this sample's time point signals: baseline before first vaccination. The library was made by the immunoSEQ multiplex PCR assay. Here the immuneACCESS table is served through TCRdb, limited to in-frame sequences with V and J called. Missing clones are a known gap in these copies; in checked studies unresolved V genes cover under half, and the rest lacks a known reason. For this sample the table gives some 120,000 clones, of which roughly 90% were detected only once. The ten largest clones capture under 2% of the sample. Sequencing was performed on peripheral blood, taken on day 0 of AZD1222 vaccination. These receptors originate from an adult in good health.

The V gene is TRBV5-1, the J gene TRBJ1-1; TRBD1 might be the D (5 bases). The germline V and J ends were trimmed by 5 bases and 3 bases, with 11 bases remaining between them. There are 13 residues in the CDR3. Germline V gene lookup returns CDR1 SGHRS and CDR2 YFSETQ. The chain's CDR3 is CASRPRGDTEAFF. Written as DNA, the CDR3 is TGCGCCAGCAGACCCCGAGGGGACACTGAAGCTTTCTTT. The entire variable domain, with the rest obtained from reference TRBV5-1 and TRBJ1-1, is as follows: KAGVTQTPRYLIKTRGQQVTLSCSPISGHRSVSWYQQTPGQGLQFLFEYFSETQRNKGNFPGRFSGRQFSNSRSEMNVSTLELGDSALYLCASRPRGDTEAFFGQGTRLTVV.

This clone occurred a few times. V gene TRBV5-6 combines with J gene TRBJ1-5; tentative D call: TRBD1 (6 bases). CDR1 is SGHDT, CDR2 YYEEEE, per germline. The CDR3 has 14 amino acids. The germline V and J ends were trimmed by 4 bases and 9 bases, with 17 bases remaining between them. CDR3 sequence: CASSPPRGVWPQHF. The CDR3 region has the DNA TGTGCCAGCAGCCCGCCCAGGGGAGTTTGGCCCCAGCATTTT.

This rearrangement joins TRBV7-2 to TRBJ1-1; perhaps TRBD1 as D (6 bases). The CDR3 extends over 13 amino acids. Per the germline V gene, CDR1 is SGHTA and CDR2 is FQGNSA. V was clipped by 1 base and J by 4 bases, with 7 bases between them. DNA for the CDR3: TGTGCCAGCAGCTTAGGGGGGCTCACTGAAGCTTTCTTT. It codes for CASSLGGLTEAFF.

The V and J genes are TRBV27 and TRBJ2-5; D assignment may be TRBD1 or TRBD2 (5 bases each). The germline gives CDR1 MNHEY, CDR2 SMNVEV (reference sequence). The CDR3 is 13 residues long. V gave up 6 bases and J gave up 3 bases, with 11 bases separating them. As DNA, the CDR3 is TGTGCCAGCAGGGGGGAAGGGAAAGAGACCCAGTACTTC. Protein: CASRGEGKETQYF.

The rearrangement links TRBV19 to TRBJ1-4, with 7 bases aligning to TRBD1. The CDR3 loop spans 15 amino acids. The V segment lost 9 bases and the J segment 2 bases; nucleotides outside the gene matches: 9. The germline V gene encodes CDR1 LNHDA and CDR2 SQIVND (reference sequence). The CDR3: CASLDRASTNEKLFF. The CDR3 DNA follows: TGTGCCAGCTTAGACAGGGCTAGTACTAATGAAAAACTGTTTTTT.

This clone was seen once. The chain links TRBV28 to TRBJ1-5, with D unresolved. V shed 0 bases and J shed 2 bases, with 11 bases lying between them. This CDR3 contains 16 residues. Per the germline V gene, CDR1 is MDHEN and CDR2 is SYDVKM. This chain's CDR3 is CASSLWRGLGNQPQHF. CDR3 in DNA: TGTGCCAGCAGTTTATGGCGGGGTTTGGGCAATCAGCCCCAGCATTTT.

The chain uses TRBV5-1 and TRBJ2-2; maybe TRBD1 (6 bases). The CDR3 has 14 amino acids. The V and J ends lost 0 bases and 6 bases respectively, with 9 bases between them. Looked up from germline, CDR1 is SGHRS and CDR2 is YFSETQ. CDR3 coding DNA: TGCGCCAGCAGCTTGGTAACAGGGCCCGGGGAGCTGTTTTTT. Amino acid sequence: CASSLVTGPGELFF.

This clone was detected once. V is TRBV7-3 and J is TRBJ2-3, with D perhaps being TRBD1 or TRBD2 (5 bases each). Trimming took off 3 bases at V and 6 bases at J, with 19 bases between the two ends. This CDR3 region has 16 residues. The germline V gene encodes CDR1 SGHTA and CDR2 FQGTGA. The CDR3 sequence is CASSFRDLPLGDTQYF. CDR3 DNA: TGTGCCAGCAGCTTCCGGGACCTCCCTCTGGGGGATACGCAGTATTTT.